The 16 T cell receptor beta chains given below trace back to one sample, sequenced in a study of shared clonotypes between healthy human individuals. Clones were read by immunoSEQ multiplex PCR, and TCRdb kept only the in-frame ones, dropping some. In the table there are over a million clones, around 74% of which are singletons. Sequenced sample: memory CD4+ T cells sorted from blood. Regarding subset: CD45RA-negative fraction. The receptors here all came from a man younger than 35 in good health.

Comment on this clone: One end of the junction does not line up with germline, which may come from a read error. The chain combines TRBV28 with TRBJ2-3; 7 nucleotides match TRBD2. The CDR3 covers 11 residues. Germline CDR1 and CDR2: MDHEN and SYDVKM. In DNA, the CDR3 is TGTGCCAGTCTGGGGGGGAGGGGCGTTGATTTT. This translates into CASLGGRGVDF.

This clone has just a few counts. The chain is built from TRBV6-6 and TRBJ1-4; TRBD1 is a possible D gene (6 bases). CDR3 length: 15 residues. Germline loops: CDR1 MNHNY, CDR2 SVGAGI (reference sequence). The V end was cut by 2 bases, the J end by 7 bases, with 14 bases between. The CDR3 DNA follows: TGTGCCAGCAGTTACCCTGGACAGTTTGGTGAAAAACTGTTTTTT. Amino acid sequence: CASSYPGQFGEKLFF.

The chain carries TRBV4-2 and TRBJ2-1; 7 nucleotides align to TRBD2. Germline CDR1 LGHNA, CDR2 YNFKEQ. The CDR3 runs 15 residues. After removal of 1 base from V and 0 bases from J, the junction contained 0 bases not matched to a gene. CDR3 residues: CASSQAGGSYNEQFF. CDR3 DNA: TGTGCCAGCAGCCAAGCGGGGGGCTCCTACAATGAGCAGTTCTTC.

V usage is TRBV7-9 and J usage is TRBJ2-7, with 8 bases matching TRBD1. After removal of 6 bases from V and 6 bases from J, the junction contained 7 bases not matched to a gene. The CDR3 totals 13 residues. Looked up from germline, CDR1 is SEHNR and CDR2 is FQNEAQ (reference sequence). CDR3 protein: CASRKTDRGEQYF. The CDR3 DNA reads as TGTGCCAGCAGAAAGACAGACAGGGGCGAGCAGTACTTC.

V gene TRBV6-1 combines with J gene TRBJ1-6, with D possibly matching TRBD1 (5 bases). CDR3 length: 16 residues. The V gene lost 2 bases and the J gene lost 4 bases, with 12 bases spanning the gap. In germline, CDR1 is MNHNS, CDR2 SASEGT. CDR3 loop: CASSEPWGGYNSPLHF. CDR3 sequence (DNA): TGTGCCAGCAGTGAACCCTGGGGGGGTTATAATTCACCCCTCCACTTT.

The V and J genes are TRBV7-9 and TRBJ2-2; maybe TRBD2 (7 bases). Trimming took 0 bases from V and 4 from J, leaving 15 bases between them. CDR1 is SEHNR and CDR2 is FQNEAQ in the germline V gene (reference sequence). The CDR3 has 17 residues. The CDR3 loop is CASSLAGGPRGTGELFF. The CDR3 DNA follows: TGTGCCAGCAGCTTAGCCGGGGGGCCCCGGGGCACCGGGGAGCTGTTTTTT.

For the CDR3, the DNA is TGTGCCAGCAGCTTATTTAGGGATTCGACTGAAGCTTTCTTT. Protein: CASSLFRDSTEAFF. J is TRBJ1-1 and V is TRBV11-2; D is unclear. Germline CDR1 is SGHAT and CDR2 is FQNNGV. Trimming took 2 bases from V and 5 from J, leaving 12 bases between them. This CDR3 has 14 amino acids. Together with reference TRBV11-2 and TRBJ1-1, the CDR3 gives the full variable domain: EAGVAQSPRYKIIEKRQSVAFWCNPISGHATLYWYQQILGQGPKLLIQFQNNGVVDDSQLPKDRFSAERLKGVDSTLKIQPAKLEDSAVYLCASSLFRDSTEAFFGQGTRLTVV.

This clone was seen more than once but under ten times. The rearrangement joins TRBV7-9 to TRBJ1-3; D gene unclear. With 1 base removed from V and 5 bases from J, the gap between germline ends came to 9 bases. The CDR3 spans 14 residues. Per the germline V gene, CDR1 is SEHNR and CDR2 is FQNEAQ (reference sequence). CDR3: CASSLDQVRNTIYF. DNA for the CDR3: TGTGCCAGCAGCTTAGATCAGGTTCGAAACACCATATATTTT.

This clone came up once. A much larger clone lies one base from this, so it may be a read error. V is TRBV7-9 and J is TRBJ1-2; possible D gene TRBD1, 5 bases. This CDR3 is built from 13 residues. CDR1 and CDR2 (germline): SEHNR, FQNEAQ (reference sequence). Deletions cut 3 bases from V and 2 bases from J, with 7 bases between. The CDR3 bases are TGTGCCAGCAGCTTCGGGGGGAACTATGGCTACACCTTC. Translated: CASSFGGNYGYTF.

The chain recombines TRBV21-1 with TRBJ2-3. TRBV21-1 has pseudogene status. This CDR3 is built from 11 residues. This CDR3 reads CASSKLDTQYF. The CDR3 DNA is TGTGCCAGCAGCAAATTAGATACGCAGTATTTT.

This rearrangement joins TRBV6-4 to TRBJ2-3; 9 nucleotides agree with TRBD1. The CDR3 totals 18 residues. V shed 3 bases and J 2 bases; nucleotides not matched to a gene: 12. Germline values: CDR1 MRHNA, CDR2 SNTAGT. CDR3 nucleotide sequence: TGTGCCAGCAGTGAATACAAGGGACAGGGAGGGCCCACAGATACGCAGTATTTT. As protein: CASSEYKGQGGPTDTQYF.

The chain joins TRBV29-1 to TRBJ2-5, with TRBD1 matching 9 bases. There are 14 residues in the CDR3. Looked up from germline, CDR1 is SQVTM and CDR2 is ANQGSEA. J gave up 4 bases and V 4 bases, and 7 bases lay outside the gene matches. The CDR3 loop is CSVGGTGRGETQYF. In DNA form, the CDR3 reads TGCAGCGTTGGGGGGACAGGGAGGGGAGAGACCCAGTACTTC.

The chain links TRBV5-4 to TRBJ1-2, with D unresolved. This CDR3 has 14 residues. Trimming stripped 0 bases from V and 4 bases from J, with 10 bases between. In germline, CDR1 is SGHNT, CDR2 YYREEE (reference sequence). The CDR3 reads CASSLENRFYGYTF. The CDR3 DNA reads TGTGCCAGCAGCTTGGAAAACCGGTTCTATGGCTACACCTTC.

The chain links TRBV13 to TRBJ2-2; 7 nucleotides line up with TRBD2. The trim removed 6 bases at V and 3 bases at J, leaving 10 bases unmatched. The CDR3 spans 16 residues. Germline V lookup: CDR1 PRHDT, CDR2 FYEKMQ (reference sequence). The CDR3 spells CASRKEASGHTGELFF. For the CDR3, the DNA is TGTGCCAGCAGGAAAGAGGCTAGCGGCCACACCGGGGAGCTGTTTTTT.

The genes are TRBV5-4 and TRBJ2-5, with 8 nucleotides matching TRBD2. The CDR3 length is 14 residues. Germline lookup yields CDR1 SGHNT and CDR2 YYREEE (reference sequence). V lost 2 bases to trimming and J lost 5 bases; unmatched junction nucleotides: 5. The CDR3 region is CASSFKAGGETQYF. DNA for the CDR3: TGTGCCAGCAGCTTCAAGGCGGGGGGTGAGACCCAGTACTTC.

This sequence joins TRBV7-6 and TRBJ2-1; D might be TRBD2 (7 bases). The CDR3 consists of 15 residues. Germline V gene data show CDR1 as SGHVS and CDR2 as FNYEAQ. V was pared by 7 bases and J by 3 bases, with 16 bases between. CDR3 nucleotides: TGTGCCAGCACAGGGGCTAGCGGACTCTACAATGAGCAGTTCTTC. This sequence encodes CASTGASGLYNEQFF.